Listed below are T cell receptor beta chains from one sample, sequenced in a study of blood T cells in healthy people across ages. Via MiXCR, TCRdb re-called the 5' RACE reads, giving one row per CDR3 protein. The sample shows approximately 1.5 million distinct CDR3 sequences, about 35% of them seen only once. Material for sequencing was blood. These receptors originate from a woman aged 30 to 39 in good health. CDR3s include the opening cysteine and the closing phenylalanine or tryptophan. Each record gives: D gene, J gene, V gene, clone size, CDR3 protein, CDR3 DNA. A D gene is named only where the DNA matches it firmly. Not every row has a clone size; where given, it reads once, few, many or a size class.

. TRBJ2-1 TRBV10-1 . CASRSRDRRSYNEQFF TGCGCCAGCAGATCTAGAGATCGACGCTCCTACAATGAGCAGTTCTTC
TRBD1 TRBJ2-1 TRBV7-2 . CASSPYFQGGQETQFF TGTGCCAGCAGCCCATACTTCCAAGGGGGCCAAGAGACCCAGTTCTTC
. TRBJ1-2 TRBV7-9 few CASSLETAKKNYGYTF TGTGCCAGCAGCTTAGAGACAGCCAAAAAAAACTATGGCTACACCTTC
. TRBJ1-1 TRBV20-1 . CSARREGSPGTEAFF TGCAGTGCTAGAAGGGAGGGCAGTCCGGGGACTGAAGCTTTCTTT
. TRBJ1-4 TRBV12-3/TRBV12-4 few CASSHRAPGLRKLFF TGTGCCAGCAGCCACAGGGCCCCGGGACTGCGAAAACTGTTTTTT
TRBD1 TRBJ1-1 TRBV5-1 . CASSYGGQGNTEAFF TGCGCCAGCAGCTACGGGGGACAGGGAAACACTGAAGCTTTCTTT
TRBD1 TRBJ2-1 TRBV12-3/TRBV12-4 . CASSIGQGASNEQFF TGTGCCAGCAGCATAGGACAGGGGGCGTCGAATGAGCAGTTCTTC
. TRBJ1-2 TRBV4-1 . CASSQEMGINYGYTF TGCGCCAGCAGCCAAGAGATGGGAATTAACTATGGCTACACCTTC
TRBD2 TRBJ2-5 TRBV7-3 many CASSSGTSGAKIGETQYF TGTGCCAGCAGCTCCGGGACTAGCGGGGCCAAGATAGGAGAGACCCAGTACTTC
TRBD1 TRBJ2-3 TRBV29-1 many CSVERGGEILDTQYF TGCAGCGTTGAAAGAGGGGGCGAGATTTTAGATACGCAGTATTTT
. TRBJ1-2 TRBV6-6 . CASGTDGRGCYTF TGTGCCAGCGGCACCGACGGGCGGGGGTGCTACACCTTC
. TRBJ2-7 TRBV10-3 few CATSQGPYEQYF TGTGCCACCTCTCAGGGCCCCTACGAGCAGTACTTC
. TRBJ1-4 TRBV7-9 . CASSLEGRSNEKLFF TGTGCCAGCAGCTTAGAAGGACGTTCTAATGAAAAACTGTTTTTT
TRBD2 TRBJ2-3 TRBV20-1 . CSARDSSRGSPHTQYF TGCAGTGCTAGAGATAGTTCTCGCGGGAGTCCGCATACGCAGTATTTT
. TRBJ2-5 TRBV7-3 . CASSLWVDQPGLRETQYF TGTGCCAGCAGCTTATGGGTGGACCAGCCGGGCTTGCGGGAGACCCAGTACTTC
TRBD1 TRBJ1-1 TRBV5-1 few CASSSRQGGNTEAFF TGCGCCAGCAGCTCCCGACAGGGCGGGAACACTGAAGCTTTCTTT
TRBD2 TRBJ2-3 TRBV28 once CASRPGRWTSGSTDTQYF TGTGCCAGCAGGCCCGGGCGATGGACTAGCGGTAGCACAGATACGCAGTATTTT
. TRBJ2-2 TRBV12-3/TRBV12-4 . CASSHREVGELFF TGTGCCAGCAGTCACAGGGAGGTCGGGGAGCTGTTTTTT
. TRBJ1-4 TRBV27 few CASSLAPTGLNEKLFF TGTGCCAGCAGTTTAGCGCCCACAGGACTTAATGAAAAACTGTTTTTT
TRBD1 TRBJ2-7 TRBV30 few CAWIKRTGEYYEQYF TGTGCCTGGATTAAACGGACAGGGGAATACTACGAGCAGTACTTC
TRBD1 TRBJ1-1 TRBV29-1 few CSVEVTGGGEAFF TGCAGCGTTGAAGTTACAGGGGGCGGTGAAGCTTTCTTT
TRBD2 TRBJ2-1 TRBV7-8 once CASKLGLAGGGQFF TGTGCCAGCAAATTGGGACTAGCGGGGGGTGGGCAGTTCTTC
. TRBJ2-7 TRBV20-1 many CSASPTGGGYEQYF TGCAGTGCTAGTCCGACAGGAGGAGGGTACGAGCAGTACTTC
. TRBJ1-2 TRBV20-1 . CSAMALEGGYTF TGCAGTGCTATGGCCCTCGAGGGCGGCTACACCTTC
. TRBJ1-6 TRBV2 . CASEGGGSPLHF TGTGCCAGCGAGGGAGGTGGATCACCCCTCCACTTT
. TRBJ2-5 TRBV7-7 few CASSLELSEETQYF TGTGCCAGCAGCTTGGAGCTCTCGGAGGAGACCCAGTACTTC
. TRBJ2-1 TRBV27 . CASSFQGFGNNEQFF TGTGCCAGCAGTTTCCAGGGATTCGGAAACAATGAGCAGTTCTTC
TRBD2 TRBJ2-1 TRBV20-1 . CSAVSGTSFEQFF TGCAGTGCGGTATCCGGGACTAGTTTTGAGCAGTTCTTC
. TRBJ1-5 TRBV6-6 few CASSYFAQGNQPQHF TGTGCCAGCAGTTACTTCGCGCAGGGCAATCAGCCCCAGCATTTT
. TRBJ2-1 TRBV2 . CASEGRLSHEQFF TGTGCCAGCGAGGGGCGGCTCTCCCATGAGCAGTTCTTC
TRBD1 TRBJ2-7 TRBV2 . CASRKGQSSYEQYF TGTGCCAGCAGAAAGGGACAGAGCTCCTACGAGCAGTACTTC
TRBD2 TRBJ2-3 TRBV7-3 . CASSPALASGSTDTQYF TGTGCCAGCAGCCCGGCCCTGGCTAGCGGGAGCACAGATACGCAGTATTTT
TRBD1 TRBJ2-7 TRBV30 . CAWSPLGQGSYEQYF TGTGCCTGGAGTCCTCTTGGACAGGGTTCCTACGAGCAGTACTTC
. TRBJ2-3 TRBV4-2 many CASSQAPDTQYF TGTGCCAGCAGCCAAGCCCCAGATACGCAGTATTTT
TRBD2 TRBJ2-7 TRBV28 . CASSSLWREGYEQYF TGTGCCAGCAGTTCCCTTTGGCGGGAGGGATACGAGCAGTACTTC
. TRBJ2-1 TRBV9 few CASSPDRLSYNEQFF TGTGCCAGCAGCCCAGACAGACTCTCCTACAATGAGCAGTTCTTC
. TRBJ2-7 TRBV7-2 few CASSFTGSIPYEQYF TGTGCCAGCAGCTTTACAGGGTCCATCCCCTACGAGCAGTACTTC
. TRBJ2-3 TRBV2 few CASSRSEGWIDTQYF TGTGCCAGCAGCCGGTCTGAGGGGTGGATAGATACGCAGTATTTT
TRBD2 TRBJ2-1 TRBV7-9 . CASSLGGRVVNEQFF TGTGCCAGCAGCTTAGGCGGGAGGGTGGTCAATGAGCAGTTCTTC
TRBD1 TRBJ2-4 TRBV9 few CASSPGTGIAKNIQYF TGTGCCAGCAGCCCTGGGACAGGGATTGCCAAAAACATTCAGTACTTC
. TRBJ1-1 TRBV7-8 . CASSLALKVAFF TGTGCCAGCAGCTTAGCGTTAAAGGTGGCTTTCTTT
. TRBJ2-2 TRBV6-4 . CASSHTRTGELFF TGTGCCAGCAGCCACACAAGGACCGGGGAGCTGTTTTTT
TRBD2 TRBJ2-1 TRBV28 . CASSPRLAGGPYNEQFF TGTGCCAGCAGCCCGAGACTAGCGGGAGGCCCCTACAATGAGCAGTTCTTC
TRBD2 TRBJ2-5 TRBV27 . CASRAGLVGETQYF TGTGCCAGCAGGGCGGGACTAGTCGGGGAGACCCAGTACTTC
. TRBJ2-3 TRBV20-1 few CSARLQQLSTDTQYF TGCAGTGCTAGATTACAGCAGTTGAGCACAGATACGCAGTATTTT
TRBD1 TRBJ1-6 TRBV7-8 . CASSLLGDRGYNSPLHF TGTGCCAGCAGCTTATTAGGGGACAGGGGGTATAATTCACCCCTCCACTTT
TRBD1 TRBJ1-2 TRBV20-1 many CSAQPGQGNLYGYTF TGCAGTGCCCAACCGGGACAGGGCAATCTCTATGGCTACACCTTC
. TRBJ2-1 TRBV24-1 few CATTQGSYNEQFF TGTGCCACCACGCAGGGCTCCTACAATGAGCAGTTCTTC
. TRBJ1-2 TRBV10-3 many CAINQAGSNYGYTF TGTGCCATCAATCAGGCAGGGTCTAACTATGGCTACACCTTC
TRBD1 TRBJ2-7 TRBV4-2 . CASSQEVWTGGDEQYF TGTGCCAGCAGCCAAGAGGTATGGACAGGGGGCGACGAGCAGTACTTC